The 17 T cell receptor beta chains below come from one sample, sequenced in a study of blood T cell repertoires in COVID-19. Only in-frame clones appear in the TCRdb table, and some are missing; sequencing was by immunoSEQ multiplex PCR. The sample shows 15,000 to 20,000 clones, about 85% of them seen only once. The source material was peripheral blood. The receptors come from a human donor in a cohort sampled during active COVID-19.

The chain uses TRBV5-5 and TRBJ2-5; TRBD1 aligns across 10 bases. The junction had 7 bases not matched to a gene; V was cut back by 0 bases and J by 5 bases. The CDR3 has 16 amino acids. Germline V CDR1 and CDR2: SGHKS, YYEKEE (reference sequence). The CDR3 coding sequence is TGTGCCAGCAGCTTGGGTTGGGGACAGGGGATGGAGACCCAGTACTTC. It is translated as CASSLGWGQGMETQYF.

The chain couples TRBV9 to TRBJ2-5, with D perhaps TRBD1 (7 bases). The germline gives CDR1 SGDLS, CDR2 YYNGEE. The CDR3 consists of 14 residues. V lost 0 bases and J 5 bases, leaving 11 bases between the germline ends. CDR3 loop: CASSVDRGGETQYF. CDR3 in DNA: TGTGCCAGCAGCGTAGACAGGGGAGGTGAGACCCAGTACTTC.

CDR3 DNA: TGTGCCAGCGTCCAGACAGGGGGAAATTCACCCCTCCACTTT. Its translation is CASVQTGGNSPLHF. The V call is TRBV7-9, the J call TRBJ1-6; 9 nucleotides align to TRBD1. V lost 8 bases, J lost 7 bases, and 6 bases stayed unmatched. The CDR3 extends over 14 amino acids. CDR1 is SEHNR and CDR2 is FQNEAQ in the germline V gene (reference sequence).

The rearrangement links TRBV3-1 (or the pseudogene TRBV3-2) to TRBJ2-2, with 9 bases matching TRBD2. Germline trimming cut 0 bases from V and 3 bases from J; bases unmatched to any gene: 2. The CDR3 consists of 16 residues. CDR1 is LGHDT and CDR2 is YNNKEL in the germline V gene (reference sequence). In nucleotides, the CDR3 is TGTGCCAGCAGCCAAGAGCGGGGGGGTCACACCGGGGAGCTGTTTTTT. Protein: CASSQERGGHTGELFF.

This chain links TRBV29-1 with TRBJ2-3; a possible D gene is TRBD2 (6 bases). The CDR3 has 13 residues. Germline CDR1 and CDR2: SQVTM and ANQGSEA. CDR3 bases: TGCAGTACGGGGGAGTCTAGCACAGATACGCAGTATTTT. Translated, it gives CSTGESSTDTQYF.

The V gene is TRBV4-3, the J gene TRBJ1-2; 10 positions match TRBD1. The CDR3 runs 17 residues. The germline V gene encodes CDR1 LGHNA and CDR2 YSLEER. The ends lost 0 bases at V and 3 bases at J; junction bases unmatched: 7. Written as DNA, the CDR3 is TGCGCCAGCAGCCAAGAGGGACAGGGGTCTTCTGACTATGGCTACACCTTC. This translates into CASSQEGQGSSDYGYTF.

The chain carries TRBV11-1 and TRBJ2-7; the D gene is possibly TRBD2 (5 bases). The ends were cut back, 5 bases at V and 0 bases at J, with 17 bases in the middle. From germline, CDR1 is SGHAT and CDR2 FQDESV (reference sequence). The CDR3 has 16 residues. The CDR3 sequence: CASSLGYGVSSYEQYF. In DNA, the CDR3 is TGTGCCAGCAGCCTAGGGTACGGGGTAAGCTCCTACGAGCAGTACTTC.

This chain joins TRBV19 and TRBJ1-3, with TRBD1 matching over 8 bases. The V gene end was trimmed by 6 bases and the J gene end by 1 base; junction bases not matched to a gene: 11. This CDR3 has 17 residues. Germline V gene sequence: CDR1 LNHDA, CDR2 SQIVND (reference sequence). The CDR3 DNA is TGTGCCAGTAGGTTGGGCGAATGGACAGGGTCTGGAAACACCATATATTTT. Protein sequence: CASRLGEWTGSGNTIYF.

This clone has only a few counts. This CDR3 reads CASSFGAGGAFGYTF. The CDR3 nucleotides read TGTGCCAGCAGCTTCGGGGCAGGGGGCGCATTTGGCTACACCTTC. This rearrangement joins TRBV5-5 to TRBJ1-2; 8 bases match TRBD1. The V gene end was trimmed by 2 bases and the J gene end by 7 bases; junction bases not matched to a gene: 10. CDR1 and CDR2 (germline): SGHKS, YYEKEE (reference sequence). The CDR3 runs 15 residues.

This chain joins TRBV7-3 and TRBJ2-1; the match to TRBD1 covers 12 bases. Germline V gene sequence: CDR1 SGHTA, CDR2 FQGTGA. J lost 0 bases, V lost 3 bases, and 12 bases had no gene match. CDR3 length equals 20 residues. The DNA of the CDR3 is TGTGCCAGCAGCTTTGGCTCGGGACAGGGGGCCCGGAGCTCCTACAATGAGCAGTTCTTC. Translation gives CASSFGSGQGARSSYNEQFF.

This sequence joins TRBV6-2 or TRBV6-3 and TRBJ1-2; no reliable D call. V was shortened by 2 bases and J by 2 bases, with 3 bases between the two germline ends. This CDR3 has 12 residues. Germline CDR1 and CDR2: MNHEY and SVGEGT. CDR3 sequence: CASSYANYGYTF. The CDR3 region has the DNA TGTGCCAGCAGTTACGCGAACTATGGCTACACCTTC.

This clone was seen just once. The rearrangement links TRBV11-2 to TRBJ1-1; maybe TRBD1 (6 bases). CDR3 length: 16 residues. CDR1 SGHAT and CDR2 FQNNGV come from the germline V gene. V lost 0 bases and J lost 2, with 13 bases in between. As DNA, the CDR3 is TGTGCCAGCAGCTTAGATCTGAGGGGGTTAAACACTGAAGCTTTCTTT. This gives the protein CASSLDLRGLNTEAFF.

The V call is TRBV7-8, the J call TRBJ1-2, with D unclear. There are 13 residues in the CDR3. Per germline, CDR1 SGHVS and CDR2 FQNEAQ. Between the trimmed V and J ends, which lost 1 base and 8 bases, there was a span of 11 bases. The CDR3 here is CASSLVGGNGYTF. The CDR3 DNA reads TGTGCCAGCAGCTTAGTAGGCGGGAACGGCTACACCTTC.

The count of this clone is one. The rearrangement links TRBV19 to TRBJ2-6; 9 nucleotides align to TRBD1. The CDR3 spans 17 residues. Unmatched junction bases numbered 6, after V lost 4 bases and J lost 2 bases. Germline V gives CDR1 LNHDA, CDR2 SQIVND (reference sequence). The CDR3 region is CASSKGTGTTGANVLTF. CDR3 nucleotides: TGTGCCAGTAGTAAAGGGACAGGGACTACTGGGGCCAACGTCCTGACTTTC. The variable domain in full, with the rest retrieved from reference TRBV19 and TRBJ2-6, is DGGITQSPKYLFRKEGQNVTLSCEQNLNHDAMYWYRQDPGQGLRLIYYSQIVNDFQKGDIAEGYSVSREKKESFPLTVTSAQKNPTAFYLCASSKGTGTTGANVLTFGAGSRLTVL.

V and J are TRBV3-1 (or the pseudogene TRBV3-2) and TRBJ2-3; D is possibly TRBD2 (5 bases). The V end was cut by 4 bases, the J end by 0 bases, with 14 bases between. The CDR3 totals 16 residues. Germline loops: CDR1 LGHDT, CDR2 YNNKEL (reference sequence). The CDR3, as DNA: TGTGCCAGCAGCCCCCGGGGTATTCCTAGCACAGATACGCAGTATTTT. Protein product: CASSPRGIPSTDTQYF.

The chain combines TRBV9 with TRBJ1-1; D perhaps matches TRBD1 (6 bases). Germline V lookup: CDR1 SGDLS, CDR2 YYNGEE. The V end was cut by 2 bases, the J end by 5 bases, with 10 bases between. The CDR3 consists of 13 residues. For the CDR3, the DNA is TGTGCCAGCAGCGTTCAGGGGTTGACTGAAGCTTTCTTT. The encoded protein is CASSVQGLTEAFF.

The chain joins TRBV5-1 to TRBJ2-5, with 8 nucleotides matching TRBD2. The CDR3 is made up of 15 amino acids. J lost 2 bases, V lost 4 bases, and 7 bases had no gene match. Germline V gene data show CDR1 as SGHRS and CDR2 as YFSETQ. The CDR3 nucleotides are TGCGCCAGCAGCCCCGGGAGGGGGGGGCAAGAGACCCAGTACTTC. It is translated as CASSPGRGGQETQYF.